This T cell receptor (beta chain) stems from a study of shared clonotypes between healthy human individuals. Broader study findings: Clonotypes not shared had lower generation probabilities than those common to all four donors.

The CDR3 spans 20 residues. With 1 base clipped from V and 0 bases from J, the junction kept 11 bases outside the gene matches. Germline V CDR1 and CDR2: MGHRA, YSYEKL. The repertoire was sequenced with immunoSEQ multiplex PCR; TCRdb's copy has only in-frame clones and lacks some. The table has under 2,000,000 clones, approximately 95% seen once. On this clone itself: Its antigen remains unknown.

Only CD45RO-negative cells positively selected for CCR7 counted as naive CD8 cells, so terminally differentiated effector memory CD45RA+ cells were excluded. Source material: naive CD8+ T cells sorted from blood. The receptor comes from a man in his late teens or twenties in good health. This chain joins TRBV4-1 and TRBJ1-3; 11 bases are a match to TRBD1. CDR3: CASSQAGTGGIMSSGNTIYF. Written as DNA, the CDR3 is TGCGCCAGCAGCCAAGCCGGGACAGGGGGTATCATGAGCTCTGGAAACACCATATATTTT.